A single sample is the source of the 5 T cell receptor beta chains below, sequenced in a study of spatial heterogeneity in lung cancer. Regarding the study as a whole: Mutation counts in tumors were tracked by counts of expanded intratumoral alpha and beta TCRs.

MiXCR, applied by TCRdb to the 5' RACE reads, yields one record per CDR3 protein. The sample includes thousands of distinct CDR3 sequences, around 9.8% of them seen just once. Antigens of these TCRs are unknown. Time point denoted: sample taken at primary tumor resection. The source was lung tumor tissue, collected at surgery. These receptors came from a female donor with early-stage non-small cell lung cancer.

This clonotype is labeled medium-sized. V usage is TRBV18 and J usage is TRBJ1-5; D is uncertain. CDR3 length: 14 residues. Germline assignment: CDR1 KGHSH and CDR2 LQKENI. V lost 2 bases and J 1 base, leaving 6 bases between the germline ends. The CDR3 loop is CASSPLDSNQPQHF. In DNA, the CDR3 is TGTGCCAGCTCACCATTGGACAGCAATCAGCCCCAGCATTTT.

By its share, this clonotype is medium-sized. CDR3 nucleotide sequence: TGTGCCAGCTCAAGGGCTAGCGGGGATCATGAGCAGTTCTTC. As protein: CASSRASGDHEQFF. The chain joins TRBV18 to TRBJ2-1; TRBD2 matches at 9 bases. The CDR3 totals 14 residues. Germline CDR1 KGHSH, CDR2 LQKENI. V lost 5 bases to trimming and J lost 8 bases; unmatched junction nucleotides: 7.

This rearrangement joins TRBV6-5 to TRBJ1-2, with D perhaps TRBD1 (6 bases). V lost 5 bases and J lost 2, with 18 bases in between. The CDR3 is made up of 16 amino acids. Germline V gene sequence: CDR1 MNHEY, CDR2 SVGAGI. CDR3 loop: CASSPFGRGTNYGYTF. CDR3 coding DNA: TGTGCCAGCAGTCCCTTCGGCAGGGGTACCAACTATGGCTACACCTTC.

This clonotype is medium-sized. The gene calls are TRBV5-1 and TRBJ2-3, with 8 bases identical to TRBD2. The CDR3 runs 20 residues. Germline V gene lookup returns CDR1 SGHRS and CDR2 YFSETQ. Germline trimming cut 2 bases from V and 3 bases from J; bases unmatched to any gene: 20. The CDR3 region has the DNA TGCGCCAGCAGCTTTTGGGGCTCTCGGACCGGTAGCGGGGCGACAGATACGCAGTATTTT. Its translation: CASSFWGSRTGSGATDTQYF.

This clonotype is labeled medium-sized. The rearrangement links TRBV6-2 or TRBV6-3 to TRBJ2-1; 12 positions agree with TRBD2. CDR3 length equals 20 residues. The V gene's germline CDR1 is MNHEY and CDR2 SVGEGT. Trimming removed 7 bases from V and 3 bases from J; junction bases left unmatched: 19. CDR3 sequence (DNA): TGTGCCAGCACCCCCCTCGGCCGAGCTAGCGGGAGGGCCGTCTACAATGAGCAGTTCTTC. This encodes CASTPLGRASGRAVYNEQFF.